The next 31 T cell receptor beta chains were all read from a single sample in a study of cytomegalovirus exposure and HLA in healthy donors. The table came from immunoSEQ multiplex PCR; TCRdb's copy has only in-frame clones and leaves some out. Of some 85,000 clones in the sample, approximately 96% were seen once. The sample consisted of PBMCs. Receptors were obtained from a woman between 18 and 29 years old in good health and CMV-seronegative.

The chain combines TRBV2 with TRBJ2-7; possibly TRBD1 for D (5 bases). The CDR3 spans 13 residues. Germline assignment: CDR1 SNHLY and CDR2 FYNNEI. V lost 6 bases and J 6 bases, leaving 15 bases between the germline ends. Here the CDR3 DNA reads TGTGCCAGCAGGACCGAGCAGGGCGGCGAGCAGTACTTC. The encoded protein is CASRTEQGGEQYF.

The chain combines TRBV19 with TRBJ1-1; 7 positions match TRBD1. This CDR3 has 13 amino acids. Germline CDR1 is LNHDA and CDR2 is SQIVND (reference sequence). With 1 base clipped from V and 6 bases from J, the junction kept 2 bases outside the gene matches. CDR3 coding DNA: TGTGCCAGTAGTATAGGGGACAGCCCTGAAGCTTTCTTT. Its protein product is CASSIGDSPEAFF.

This clone has a handful of counts. This rearrangement joins TRBV20-1 to TRBJ2-2, with D unclear. This CDR3 contains 11 residues. Trimming cost V 6 bases and J 1 base, with 3 bases left between them. CDR1 is DFQATT and CDR2 is SNEGSKA in the germline V gene (reference sequence). DNA of the CDR3: TGCAGTGCCAAGAACACCGGGGAGCTGTTTTTT. This translates into CSAKNTGELFF.

The chain carries TRBV10-2 and TRBJ2-1; 13 bases line up with TRBD2. Germline loops: CDR1 WSHSY, CDR2 SAAADI. J lost 0 bases, V lost 2 bases, and 7 bases had no gene match. The CDR3 spans 19 residues. The CDR3 DNA reads TGCGCCAGCAGTGAGCCGAGGGGACTAGCGGGGAGCTCCTACAATGAGCAGTTCTTC. This translates into CASSEPRGLAGSSYNEQFF.

This clone appeared a single time. The chain is built from TRBV6-5 and TRBJ2-2, with D possibly being TRBD2 (5 bases). The CDR3 spans 15 residues. Germline V gene data show CDR1 as MNHEY and CDR2 as SVGAGI. The V and J ends lost 0 bases and 8 bases respectively, with 13 bases between them. The CDR3 loop is CASSYSEVSWGELFF. In DNA form, the CDR3 reads TGTGCCAGCAGTTACTCGGAGGTCAGCTGGGGGGAGCTGTTTTTT.

This chain links TRBV30 with TRBJ2-1; 8 nucleotides line up with TRBD2. Germline V gene lookup returns CDR1 GTSNPN and CDR2 SVGIG (reference sequence). CDR3 size: 16 residues. Unmatched junction bases numbered 11, after V lost 1 base and J lost 6 bases. CDR3: CAWSDPAGGRVNEQFF. CDR3 coding DNA: TGTGCCTGGAGTGATCCTGCGGGGGGCCGGGTCAATGAGCAGTTCTTC. Based on the CDR3 plus reference TRBV30 and TRBJ2-1, the full variable domain is SQTIHQWPATLVQPVGSPLSLECTVEGTSNPNLYWYRQAAGRGLQLLFYSVGIGQISSEVPQNLSASRPQDRQFILSSKKLLLSDSGFYLCAWSDPAGGRVNEQFFGPGTRLTVL.

The chain recombines TRBV27 with TRBJ2-7; TRBD1 aligns across 10 bases. CDR1 MNHEY and CDR2 SMNVEV come from the germline V gene (reference sequence). V lost 6 bases to trimming and J lost 1 base; unmatched junction nucleotides: 6. The CDR3 totals 15 residues. In DNA, the CDR3 is TGTGCCAGCAGATCCGGGACAGGGGAATCCTACGAGCAGTACTTC. Translating gives CASRSGTGESYEQYF.

This chain connects TRBV7-9 to TRBJ2-2, with a possible D match to TRBD1 (6 bases). V was pared by 4 bases and J by 6 bases, with 21 bases between. The germline CDR1 and CDR2 sequences are SEHNR and FQNEAQ (reference sequence). The CDR3 runs 17 residues. The DNA for the CDR3 is TGTGCCAGCAGCTCCTTACAGGGACCCACCCTCGCCGGGGAGCTGTTTTTT. This encodes CASSSLQGPTLAGELFF.

The gene calls are TRBV7-8 and TRBJ2-1; the match to TRBD2 covers 8 bases. The J segment lost 14 bases and the V segment lost 1 base, leaving 1 base of the junction unmatched. This CDR3 is built from 11 residues. CDR1 and CDR2 (germline): SGHVS, FQNEAQ. The CDR3 DNA reads as TGTGCCAGCAGCTTAGACGGGAGGGAGTTCTTC. This translates into CASSLDGREFF.

The CDR3 loop is CASSPSRANEKLFF. The CDR3 DNA reads as TGTGCCAGCTCACCGTCACGGGCTAATGAAAAACTGTTTTTT. This chain uses TRBV18 with TRBJ1-4; no definite D call. Germline CDR1 and CDR2: KGHSH and LQKENI. V lost 3 bases and J lost 3, with 8 bases in between. CDR3 length: 14 residues.

The table lists this clone with a count of one. The rearrangement joins TRBV6-5 to TRBJ2-7; 12 bases are a match to TRBD1. The length of the CDR3 is 15 residues. V trimming: 5 bases; J trimming: 7 bases; junction bases outside the gene matches: 9. CDR1 is MNHEY, CDR2 SVGAGI, per germline. The CDR3 DNA sequence: TGTGCCAGCAGTAAACCGGGACAGGGGGCTTGGGAGCAGTACTTC. Encoded protein: CASSKPGQGAWEQYF.

V usage is TRBV18 and J usage is TRBJ1-5, with D perhaps matching TRBD1 (6 bases). The germline V gene has CDR1 KGHSH and CDR2 LQKENI. The CDR3 contains 14 residues. Trimming cost V 3 bases and J 4 bases, with 10 bases left between them. The CDR3 region has the DNA TGTGCCAGCTCACCGAACCAGGGGAATCAGCCCCAGCATTTT. Translated, it gives CASSPNQGNQPQHF.

The J gene is TRBJ2-1, the V gene TRBV7-9, with D hard to call. Germline V gives CDR1 SEHNR, CDR2 FQNEAQ (reference sequence). The CDR3 loop spans 12 amino acids. Deletions cut 1 base from V and 9 bases from J, with 7 bases between. The CDR3 reads CASSLVQAEQFF. The CDR3 region has the DNA TGTGCCAGCAGCTTAGTTCAGGCTGAGCAGTTCTTC.

The chain joins TRBV6-1 to TRBJ1-3; 8 bases fit TRBD1. There are 14 residues in the CDR3. Germline CDR1 reads MNHNS; CDR2 reads SASEGT. J lost 0 bases, V lost 7 bases, and 2 bases had no gene match. The CDR3 loop reads CASMTGASGNTIYF. CDR3 bases: TGTGCCAGCATGACAGGGGCCTCTGGAAACACCATATATTTT.

This chain uses TRBV11-2 with TRBJ1-1, with D unclear. The germline gives CDR1 SGHAT, CDR2 FQNNGV. The length of the CDR3 is 13 residues. The V end lost 5 bases, the J end lost 0 bases, and 7 bases lay between the germline ends. The CDR3 region is CASSPSMNTEAFF. Written as DNA, the CDR3 is TGTGCCAGCAGCCCGAGTATGAACACTGAAGCTTTCTTT.

The CDR3: CASSVDGRNTIYF. The CDR3 region has the DNA TGTGCCAGCAGCGTAGATGGCAGAAACACCATATATTTT. The chain employs TRBV9 and TRBJ1-3; D call uncertain. Germline lookup yields CDR1 SGDLS and CDR2 YYNGEE. The CDR3 spans 13 residues. Trimming removed 0 bases from V and 5 bases from J, with 6 bases in between.

The J gene is TRBJ1-2, the V gene TRBV18, with D unresolved. Per germline, CDR1 KGHSH and CDR2 LQKENI. The CDR3 consists of 13 residues. Trimming took 6 bases from V and 0 from J, leaving 8 bases between them. The CDR3 nucleotides read TGTGCCAGCTCGGACGGGGCTAACTATGGCTACACCTTC. Translated, it gives CASSDGANYGYTF.

This clone appeared once. J is TRBJ2-7 and V is TRBV6-5; D may be TRBD2 (6 bases). CDR3 length: 16 amino acids. Germline CDR1 and CDR2: MNHEY and SVGAGI. The V and J ends lost 1 base and 6 bases respectively, with 19 bases between them. CDR3 sequence reads: CASSYYQGTETSEQYF. CDR3 bases: TGTGCCAGCAGTTACTATCAAGGGACTGAGACTTCCGAGCAGTACTTC.

The chain uses TRBV29-1 and TRBJ1-1; 9 nucleotides agree with TRBD1. This CDR3 comprises 16 residues. V trimming: 6 bases; J trimming: 1 base; junction bases outside the gene matches: 12. Germline lookup yields CDR1 SQVTM and CDR2 ANQGSEA. CDR3 loop: CSVAWGTGMENTEAFF. The CDR3 region has the DNA TGCAGCGTAGCCTGGGGGACAGGGATGGAGAACACTGAAGCTTTCTTT.

The V gene is TRBV28, the J gene TRBJ1-5; no reliable D call. The germline V and J ends were trimmed by 2 bases and 7 bases, with 6 bases remaining between them. The CDR3 covers 12 residues. The germline V gene encodes CDR1 MDHEN and CDR2 SYDVKM. The CDR3 DNA reads as TGTGCCAGCAGTTTAATAGCCCAGCCCCAGCATTTT. It encodes CASSLIAQPQHF.

This chain links TRBV4-1 with TRBJ1-1; 12 nucleotides match TRBD1. CDR3 length: 16 residues. J was trimmed by 1 base and V by 5 bases; bases with no gene match: 5. Looked up from germline, CDR1 is MGHRA and CDR2 is YSYEKL. CDR3 sequence: CASSRPGQGANTEAFF. The DNA of the CDR3 is TGCGCCAGCAGCAGACCGGGACAGGGGGCGAACACTGAAGCTTTCTTT.

The rearrangement links TRBV28 to TRBJ2-1, with TRBD2 matching 9 bases. With 3 bases clipped from V and 8 bases from J, the junction kept 8 bases outside the gene matches. The germline V gene encodes CDR1 MDHEN and CDR2 SYDVKM. This CDR3 is 15 amino acids long. The CDR3: CASSFRLAGTYEQFF. The CDR3, as DNA: TGTGCCAGCAGTTTTCGGCTAGCGGGAACGTATGAGCAGTTCTTC.

This chain uses TRBV11-2 with TRBJ2-7; D possibly corresponds to TRBD2 (6 bases). The V end was cut by 3 bases, the J end by 2 bases, with 11 bases between. Germline V CDR1 and CDR2: SGHAT, FQNNGV. The CDR3 is made up of 14 amino acids. The CDR3 spells CASSLWRATYEQYF. The CDR3 coding sequence is TGTGCCAGCAGCTTGTGGAGGGCAACCTACGAGCAGTACTTC.

This rearrangement joins TRBV27 to TRBJ2-7; D perhaps matches TRBD2 (6 bases). The CDR3 consists of 14 residues. Trimming left V 6 bases short and J 2 bases short, with 14 bases between. Looked up from germline, CDR1 is MNHEY and CDR2 is SMNVEV (reference sequence). CDR3 region: CASRVGGTPYEQYF. CDR3 nucleotides: TGTGCCAGCAGAGTCGGCGGGACCCCCTACGAGCAGTACTTC.

DNA for the CDR3: TGTGCCAGTAAACGTGGCGGCTACAATGAGCAGTTCTTC. Residues: CASKRGGYNEQFF. The rearrangement joins TRBV19 to TRBJ2-1, with D unresolved. The CDR3 runs 13 residues. The germline gives CDR1 LNHDA, CDR2 SQIVND (reference sequence). Trimming removed 7 bases at V and 3 bases at J, with 10 bases between.

The V gene is TRBV19, the J gene TRBJ1-1; 7 bases fit TRBD1. The CDR3 sequence is 15 residues long. J was trimmed by 0 bases and V by 5 bases; bases with no gene match: 6. Germline CDR1 reads LNHDA; CDR2 reads SQIVND (reference sequence). The CDR3 loop reads CASSDGTDMNTEAFF. The CDR3 DNA is TGTGCCAGTAGTGACGGGACAGACATGAACACTGAAGCTTTCTTT.

V is TRBV15 and J is TRBJ1-5, with TRBD1 matching over 7 bases. The V gene's germline CDR1 is LNHNV and CDR2 YYDKDF (reference sequence). The CDR3 has 12 amino acids. Trimming cost V 5 bases and J 7 bases; bases outside gene matches: 2. For the CDR3, the DNA is TGTGCCACCAGCCGCAGGGGGCAGCCCCAGCATTTT. Translating gives CATSRRGQPQHF.

J is TRBJ2-7 and V is TRBV19, with 10 bases that match TRBD2. The CDR3 runs to 20 residues. V was pared by 5 bases and J by 1 base, with 20 bases of the junction left unmatched. Germline CDR1 and CDR2: LNHDA and SQIVND (reference sequence). The CDR3 protein is CASSLQPIAGGYNWSYEQYF. The CDR3 bases are TGTGCCAGTAGTCTACAGCCTATAGCGGGAGGTTATAATTGGTCCTACGAGCAGTACTTC.

In DNA form, the CDR3 reads TGTGCCAGCAGCTCTACAGGGGGTCGATCCTACAATGAGCAGTTCTTC. This codes for CASSSTGGRSYNEQFF. J is TRBJ2-1 and V is TRBV5-5, with TRBD1 identical over 8 bases. Trimming cost V 3 bases and J 1 base; bases outside gene matches: 6. The CDR3 loop spans 16 amino acids. Germline V lookup: CDR1 SGHKS, CDR2 YYEKEE (reference sequence). Full variable domain (outside the CDR3, taken from reference TRBV5-5 and TRBJ2-1): DAGVTQSPTHLIKTRGQQVTLRCSPISGHKSVSWYQQVLGQGPQFIFQYYEKEERGRGNFPDRFSARQFPNYSSELNVNALLLGDSALYLCASSSTGGRSYNEQFFGPGTRLTVL.

The chain uses TRBV7-6 and TRBJ2-3; D not resolved. Trimming removed 5 bases at V and 4 bases at J, with 16 bases between. The germline gives CDR1 SGHVS, CDR2 FNYEAQ. This CDR3 is 15 amino acids long. The CDR3 loop reads CASSPLLDLADTQYF. The CDR3 DNA reads as TGTGCCAGCAGCCCCCTTCTAGACCTGGCAGATACGCAGTATTTT.

The chain links TRBV10-2 to TRBJ2-3, with 9 bases identical to TRBD2. Trimming took 4 bases from V and 8 from J; bases not matched to a gene: 10. This CDR3 comprises 15 residues. Looked up from germline, CDR1 is WSHSY and CDR2 is SAAADI. The CDR3 here is CASSGGGREGGTQYF. CDR3 DNA: TGCGCCAGCAGTGGTGGTGGGCGGGAGGGAGGTACGCAGTATTTT.